This TCR beta chain was retrieved from a study of PD-1 blockade in classical Hodgkin lymphoma. In the study overall: Patients were infused with nivolumab 3 mg/kg every 2 weeks.

Following autologous stem cell transplantation, relapse occurred in every patient, and exposure to brentuximab vedotin varied. Sequencing was performed with immunoSEQ multiplex PCR; in TCRdb, only in-frame clones are kept and a portion is missing. The sample lists 40,000 to 50,000 clones, more than 85% occurring once. Trimming pared 1 base from V and 4 bases from J, leaving 16 bases between. This CDR3 region has 15 residues. The germline gives CDR1 SQVTM, CDR2 ANQGSEA. In its sample, this clone was seen a few times. This receptor was obtained from a human donor with classical Hodgkin lymphoma. The material sequenced was peripheral blood mononuclear cells (PBMCs), taken before the second cycle of nivolumab. This chain uses TRBV29-1 with TRBJ1-2; D is ambiguous. The CDR3 is CSVEGRTEVGYGYTF. In DNA, the CDR3 is TGCAGCGTTGAAGGCAGGACGGAGGTGGGCTATGGCTACACCTTC. The full variable domain, rest sourced from reference TRBV29-1 and TRBJ1-2, is SAVISQKPSRDICQRGTSLTIQCQVDSQVTMMFWYRQQPGQSLTLIATANQGSEATYESGFVIDKFPISRPNLTFSTLTVSNMSPEDSSIYLCSVEGRTEVGYGYTFGSGTRLTVV.